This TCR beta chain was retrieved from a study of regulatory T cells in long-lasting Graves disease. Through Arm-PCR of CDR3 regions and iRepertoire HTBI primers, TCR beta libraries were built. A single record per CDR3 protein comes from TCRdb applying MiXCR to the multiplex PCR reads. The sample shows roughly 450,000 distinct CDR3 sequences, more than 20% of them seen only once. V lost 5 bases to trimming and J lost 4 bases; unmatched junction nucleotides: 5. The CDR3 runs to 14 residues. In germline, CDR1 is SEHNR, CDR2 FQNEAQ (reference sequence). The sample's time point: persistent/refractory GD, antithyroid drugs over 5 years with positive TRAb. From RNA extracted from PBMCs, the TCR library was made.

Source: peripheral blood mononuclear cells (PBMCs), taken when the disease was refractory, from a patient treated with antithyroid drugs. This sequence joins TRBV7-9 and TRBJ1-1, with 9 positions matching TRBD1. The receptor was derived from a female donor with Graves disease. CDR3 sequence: CASSQMTGGTEAFF. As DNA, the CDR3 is TGTGCCAGCAGCCAGATGACAGGGGGCACTGAAGCTTTCTTT.